Each of the 23 T cell receptor beta chains below was sequenced from the same sample in a study of CD4+ T cells in melanoma. TCRdb keeps only in-frame clones here, not all; method: immunoSEQ multiplex PCR. The table has some 12,000 clones, approximately 71% seen once. Sequencing was done on a sample of cells from a culture (not recorded whether cultured in vitro). These TCRs come from a human donor with melanoma.

This clone turned up a few times. This rearrangement joins TRBV7-9 to TRBJ2-7; 7 nucleotides line up with TRBD2. Germline CDR1 SEHNR, CDR2 FQNEAQ (reference sequence). The CDR3 spans 13 residues. V lost 11 bases, J lost 1 base, and 8 bases stayed unmatched. CDR3 coding DNA: TGTGCCGGAGAGGCTAGCGGTTCCTACGAGCAGTACTTC. Translation: CAGEASGSYEQYF.

The chain has TRBV6-1 and TRBJ2-7, with TRBD2 matching over 13 bases. The germline gives CDR1 MNHNS, CDR2 SASEGT. V was clipped by 5 bases and J by 4 bases; unmatched bases: 5. The length of the CDR3 is 15 residues. The CDR3 region has the DNA TGTGCCAGCAGTCCGACTAGCGGGGGGTTATACGAGCAGTACTTC. Encoded protein: CASSPTSGGLYEQYF.

J is TRBJ1-2 and V is TRBV19; weak D call: TRBD1 (5 bases). The germline V gene encodes CDR1 LNHDA and CDR2 SQIVND (reference sequence). The CDR3 is 14 residues long. Trimming cost V 8 bases and J 4 bases, with 17 bases left between them. CDR3 coding DNA: TGTGCCAGTGGGACCTTGGACGGACTCTATGGCTACACCTTC. Its translation: CASGTLDGLYGYTF.

This clone was picked up one time. V gene TRBV30 combines with J gene TRBJ2-1; 8 positions match TRBD2. V shed 4 bases and J 2 bases; nucleotides not matched to a gene: 7. CDR3 length equals 15 residues. Germline assignment: CDR1 GTSNPN and CDR2 SVGIG (reference sequence). In DNA, the CDR3 is TGTGCCTGGATCCGCGGGGGGCCTCCCTACAATGAGCAGTTCTTC. Its translation is CAWIRGGPPYNEQFF.

The chain joins TRBV18 to TRBJ2-5; 7 bases line up with TRBD1. The CDR3 extends over 13 amino acids. Germline V lookup: CDR1 KGHSH, CDR2 LQKENI. V was pared by 8 bases and J by 5 bases, with 8 bases of the junction left unmatched. CDR3 protein: CASNRGVGETQYF. CDR3 DNA: TGTGCCAGCAACAGGGGTGTCGGCGAGACCCAGTACTTC.

The CDR3 region is CASSLARTAIQETQYF. The CDR3 DNA follows: TGTGCCAGCAGCTTAGCGCGAACAGCCATACAAGAGACCCAGTACTTC. This chain connects TRBV7-9 to TRBJ2-5; D unclear. V was cut by 0 bases and J by 2 bases, with 13 bases left in between. The germline CDR1 and CDR2 sequences are SEHNR and FQNEAQ (reference sequence). The CDR3 spans 16 residues.

The chain uses TRBV7-9 and TRBJ2-3; D might be TRBD2 (5 bases). V dropped 4 bases and J dropped 3 bases, with 14 bases sitting between them. The CDR3 runs to 15 residues. Germline V gene sequence: CDR1 SEHNR, CDR2 FQNEAQ (reference sequence). The CDR3 region is CASSSEVSKTDTQYF. The CDR3, as DNA: TGTGCCAGCAGCTCGGAGGTTTCTAAGACAGATACGCAGTATTTT.

The CDR3 DNA is TGTGCCAGCTCACCAAGGACTACCGACGAGCAGTACTTC. This gives the protein CASSPRTTDEQYF. This chain uses TRBV18 with TRBJ2-7; TRBD2 is a possible D gene (6 bases). CDR3 size: 13 residues. The V end lost 2 bases, the J end lost 5 bases, and 10 bases lay between the germline ends. In germline, CDR1 is KGHSH, CDR2 LQKENI.

This clone was detected only once. This chain links TRBV5-1 with TRBJ1-2; TRBD1 aligns across 12 bases. J was trimmed by 7 bases and V by 4 bases; bases with no gene match: 17. Germline lookup yields CDR1 SGHRS and CDR2 YFSETQ. The CDR3 consists of 18 residues. CDR3 bases: TGCGCCAGCAGCCGCGATTCCCAGGGGACAGGGGGCGGCGGTGGCTACACCTTC. Its protein product is CASSRDSQGTGGGGGYTF.

The sample holds one count of this clone. The rearrangement uses TRBV18 and TRBJ2-4; TRBD1 matches at 7 bases. After removal of 4 bases from V and 1 base from J, the junction contained 7 bases not matched to a gene. The CDR3 totals 16 residues. Germline V gene data show CDR1 as KGHSH and CDR2 as LQKENI. The CDR3 region has the DNA TGTGCCAGCTCACACACAGGGGTGTCGGCCAAAAACATTCAGTACTTC. It translates to CASSHTGVSAKNIQYF.

The rearrangement uses TRBV5-6 and TRBJ2-7; D call uncertain. This CDR3 is built from 12 residues. The germline V gene has CDR1 SGHDT and CDR2 YYEEEE. The V end lost 4 bases, the J end lost 1 base, and 6 bases lay between the germline ends. The CDR3 sequence is CASSLMSYEQYF. In nucleotides, the CDR3 is TGTGCCAGCAGCCTGATGTCCTACGAGCAGTACTTC.

CDR3 in amino acids: CASNISGGDTQYF. In DNA form, the CDR3 reads TGTGCCAGCAACATTAGCGGGGGAGATACGCAGTATTTT. This chain uses TRBV21-1 with TRBJ2-3; the table assigns TRBD2, which was not confirmed against the DNA. TRBV21-1 represents a pseudogene. CDR3 length: 13 amino acids.

The gene calls are TRBV19 and TRBJ2-7; D is perhaps TRBD2 (6 bases). V was cut by 0 bases and J by 3 bases, with 18 bases left in between. Germline V gene sequence: CDR1 LNHDA, CDR2 SQIVND (reference sequence). The CDR3 extends over 17 amino acids. The CDR3 is CASSIDGRLTTRYEQYF. CDR3 nucleotide sequence: TGTGCCAGTAGTATAGATGGGAGGCTTACGACACGCTACGAGCAGTACTTC.

This clone turned up a few times. In DNA form, the CDR3 reads TGTGCCAGCAGTGCCTTCCCAATGGAGTCCTACGAGCAGTACTTC. Its protein product is CASSAFPMESYEQYF. The chain carries TRBV6-1 and TRBJ2-7, with D hard to call. CDR3 size: 15 residues. The germline gives CDR1 MNHNS, CDR2 SASEGT. The V end lost 4 bases, the J end lost 1 base, and 14 bases lay between the germline ends.

This clone was picked up one time. V and J are TRBV5-1 and TRBJ2-3, with D unresolved. V lost 6 bases to trimming and J lost 4 bases, with 12 bases between them. Germline V CDR1 and CDR2: SGHRS, YFSETQ. The CDR3 covers 13 residues. CDR3 DNA: TGCGCCAGCACTCACGCTGCGGCAGATACGCAGTATTTT. It yields the protein CASTHAAADTQYF. The complete variable domain, with remaining parts taken from reference TRBV5-1 and TRBJ2-3, reads KAGVTQTPRYLIKTRGQQVTLSCSPISGHRSVSWYQQTPGQGLQFLFEYFSETQRNKGNFPGRFSGRQFSNSRSEMNVSTLELGDSALYLCASTHAAADTQYFGPGTRLTVL.

Only a few counts were recorded for this clone. The chain couples TRBV30 to TRBJ1-2; D is possibly TRBD1 (5 bases). The germline CDR1 and CDR2 sequences are GTSNPN and SVGIG (reference sequence). This CDR3 has 15 amino acids. V lost 2 bases to trimming and J lost 4 bases, with 17 bases between them. This chain's CDR3 is CAWSSQRGPSYGYTF. CDR3 nucleotide sequence: TGTGCCTGGAGTTCTCAGCGGGGCCCGAGCTATGGCTACACCTTC.

The V and J genes are TRBV5-1 and TRBJ2-2, with D uncertain. Germline V CDR1 and CDR2: SGHRS, YFSETQ. V lost 5 bases, J lost 0 bases, and 8 bases lay in between. CDR3 length: 14 amino acids. The CDR3 spells CASRATANTGELFF. The CDR3 coding sequence is TGCGCCAGCAGGGCGACGGCGAACACCGGGGAGCTGTTTTTT.

In its sample, this clone was seen once. The chain recombines TRBV29-1 with TRBJ2-7; tentatively, D is TRBD1 (5 bases). The CDR3 loop spans 14 amino acids. Between the trimmed V and J ends, which lost 7 bases and 2 bases, there was a span of 18 bases. In germline, CDR1 is SQVTM, CDR2 ANQGSEA. CDR3 amino acids: CSAVLYRRPYEQYF. The DNA for the CDR3 is TGCAGCGCCGTTCTTTACAGGCGACCCTACGAGCAGTACTTC.

The chain joins TRBV14 to TRBJ2-3, with unresolved D. Trimming pared 6 bases from V and 2 bases from J, leaving 9 bases between. Per germline, CDR1 SGHDN and CDR2 FVKESK. The CDR3 is 13 residues long. In DNA form, the CDR3 reads TGTGCCAGCAGTCGTTTCGCCACAGATACGCAGTATTTT. Amino acids: CASSRFATDTQYF.

The chain couples TRBV2 to TRBJ1-2; 9 bases fit TRBD1. The germline CDR1 and CDR2 sequences are SNHLY and FYNNEI. V gave up 4 bases and J gave up 4 bases; unmatched junction bases: 19. This CDR3 has 19 residues. The CDR3 DNA follows: TGTGCCAGCAGTGGTACAGGGGGCCGAGAAGAAACCGGATTCTATGGCTACACCTTC. Its protein is CASSGTGGREETGFYGYTF.

The rearrangement joins TRBV30 to TRBJ1-2, with TRBD1 matching over 8 bases. The CDR3 sequence is 12 residues long. J was trimmed by 8 bases and V by 3 bases; bases with no gene match: 5. Germline V gene sequence: CDR1 GTSNPN, CDR2 SVGIG (reference sequence). The CDR3 region has the DNA TGTGCCTGGAGACGGACAGGGTTGGGCTACACCTTC. This encodes CAWRRTGLGYTF.

The chain uses TRBV19 and TRBJ2-5; D is possibly TRBD1 (5 bases). There are 11 residues in the CDR3. Deletions cut 5 bases from V and 8 bases from J, with 9 bases between. Germline V CDR1 and CDR2: LNHDA, SQIVND (reference sequence). This CDR3 reads CASSVQGTQYF. DNA of the CDR3: TGTGCCAGTAGTGTTCAGGGTACCCAGTACTTC.

In its sample, this clone was seen once. The V gene is TRBV5-4, the J gene TRBJ1-3; 7 bases are shared with TRBD1. From germline, CDR1 is SGHNT and CDR2 YYREEE (reference sequence). V dropped 7 bases and J dropped 0; count of bases not matched to a gene: 4. The CDR3 sequence is 14 residues long. The CDR3 spells CASGDSTSGNTIYF. Written as DNA, the CDR3 is TGTGCCAGCGGGGACAGCACCTCTGGAAACACCATATATTTT. The full variable domain, in which reference TRBV5-4 and TRBJ1-3 provide the parts outside the CDR3, is ETGVTQSPTHLIKTRGQQVTLRCSSQSGHNTVSWYQQALGQGPQFIFQYYREEENGRGNFPPRFSGLQFPNYSSELNVNALELDDSALYLCASGDSTSGNTIYFGEGSWLTVV.